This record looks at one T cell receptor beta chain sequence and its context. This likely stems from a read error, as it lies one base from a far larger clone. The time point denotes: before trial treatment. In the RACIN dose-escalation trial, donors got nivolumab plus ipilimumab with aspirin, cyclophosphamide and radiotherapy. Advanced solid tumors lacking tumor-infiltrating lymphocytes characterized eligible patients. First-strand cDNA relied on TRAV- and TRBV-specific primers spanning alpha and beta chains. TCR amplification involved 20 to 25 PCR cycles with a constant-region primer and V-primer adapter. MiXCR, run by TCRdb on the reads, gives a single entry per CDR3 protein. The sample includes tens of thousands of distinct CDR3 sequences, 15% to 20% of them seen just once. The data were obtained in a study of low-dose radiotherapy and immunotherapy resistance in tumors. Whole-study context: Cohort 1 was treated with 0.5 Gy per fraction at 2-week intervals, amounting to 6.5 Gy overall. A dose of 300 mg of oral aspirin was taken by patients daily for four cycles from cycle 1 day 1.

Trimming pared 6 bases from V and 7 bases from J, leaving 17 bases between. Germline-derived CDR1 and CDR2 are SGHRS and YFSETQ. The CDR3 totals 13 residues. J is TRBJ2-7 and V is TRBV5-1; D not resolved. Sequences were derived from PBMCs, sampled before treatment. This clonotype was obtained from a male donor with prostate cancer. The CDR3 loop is CASKARNYNEQYF. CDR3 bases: TGCGCCAGCAAGGCTAGAAACTACAATGAGCAGTACTTC.